The 32 T cell receptor beta chains given below trace back to one sample, sequenced in a study of patients and donors after allogeneic stem cell transplantation. TCRdb reprocessed the RT-PCR reads with MiXCR, giving one entry per CDR3 protein. The table lists roughly 180,000 distinct CDR3 sequences, 41% of them singletons. Sequencing input: blood, either unsorted or a sorted T cell fraction (not recorded which). The receptors shown here come from a human donor who was either an allogeneic HSCT recipient or a stem cell or donor lymphocyte infusion donor (not recorded which). It is not recorded whose cells these are; they may come from a transplant donor.

V is TRBV7-9 and J is TRBJ2-7, with 7 bases matching TRBD2. The CDR3 has 14 amino acids. The germline V gene has CDR1 SEHNR and CDR2 FQNEAQ (reference sequence). Losses at the gene ends were 5 bases for V and 2 bases for J; bases not matched to a gene: 6. The CDR3 coding sequence is TGTGCCAGCAGCCCGGGCGGGGGACCCTACGAGCAGTACTTC. Its translation is CASSPGGGPYEQYF. Supplemented by reference TRBV7-9 and TRBJ2-7, the full variable domain reads DTGVSQNPRHKITKRGQNVTFRCDPISEHNRLYWYRQTLGQGPEFLTYFQNEAQLEKSRLLSDRFSAERPKGSFSTLEIQRTEQGDSAMYLCASSPGGGPYEQYFGPGTRLTVT.

This rearrangement joins TRBV4-2 to TRBJ2-1; D uncertain. V was cut by 3 bases and J by 1 base, with 10 bases left in between. The CDR3 loop spans 15 amino acids. Germline loops: CDR1 LGHNA, CDR2 YNFKEQ. The CDR3 nucleotides read TGTGCCAGCAGCCAGGGGATGGGGTCCTACAATGAGCAGTTCTTC. This encodes CASSQGMGSYNEQFF.

This rearrangement joins TRBV27 to TRBJ2-5; tentatively, D is TRBD1 (5 bases). Germline V lookup: CDR1 MNHEY, CDR2 SMNVEV (reference sequence). V gave up 3 bases and J gave up 0 bases, with 8 bases separating them. The CDR3 has 14 amino acids. This CDR3 reads CASSFDRNQETQYF. CDR3 bases: TGTGCCAGCAGTTTCGACAGAAACCAAGAGACCCAGTACTTC.

This clonotype was found a few times. The chain has TRBV20-1 and TRBJ1-2; D uncertain. Germline V lookup: CDR1 DFQATT, CDR2 SNEGSKA (reference sequence). The length of the CDR3 is 12 residues. V dropped 7 bases and J dropped 8 bases, with 17 bases sitting between them. The CDR3 region is CSDEDLTNGYTF. Here the CDR3 DNA reads TGCAGTGACGAAGATTTGACCAACGGCTACACCTTC.

V and J are TRBV7-3 and TRBJ2-1; 7 bases map to TRBD1. The ends lost 7 bases at V and 0 bases at J; junction bases unmatched: 9. The CDR3 runs to 16 residues. Germline lookup yields CDR1 SGHTA and CDR2 FQGTGA. DNA of the CDR3: TGTGCCAGCACCCCCACCGGGACAGCCTCCTACAATGAGCAGTTCTTC. Translated, it gives CASTPTGTASYNEQFF.

The chain links TRBV6-6 to TRBJ1-3; TRBD1 matches at 7 bases. The CDR3 contains 15 residues. The germline V gene has CDR1 MNHNY and CDR2 SVGAGI (reference sequence). The trim removed 5 bases at V and 5 bases at J, leaving 9 bases unmatched. As DNA, the CDR3 is TGTGCCAGCAGTACATCCGACAGGGTTCGAAACACCATATATTTT. It codes for CASSTSDRVRNTIYF.

The CDR3 nucleotides are TGTGCCACCAGCCCCGCCGCAGGGGCTCAAGAGACCCAGTACTTC. Translated, it gives CATSPAAGAQETQYF. The gene calls are TRBV15 and TRBJ2-5, with D tentatively TRBD1 (6 bases). V lost 5 bases, J lost 2 bases, and 15 bases lay in between. CDR3 length equals 15 residues. From germline, CDR1 is LNHNV and CDR2 YYDKDF (reference sequence).

In this sample, this clonotype turned up many times. This chain joins TRBV12-3 or TRBV12-4 and TRBJ2-7, with 13 bases that match TRBD2. Trimming at V came to 5 bases and at J to 3 bases, leaving 1 base not matched to a gene. CDR3 length: 14 residues. For the CDR3, the DNA is TGTGCCAGCAGTAGGACTAGCGGGAGCTACGAGCAGTACTTC. This gives the protein CASSRTSGSYEQYF.

This clonotype has a count of ten or more. The junction departs from the called germline gene at one end, perhaps through a read error. The chain uses TRBV7-9 and TRBJ1-1, with 7 bases fitting TRBD1. This CDR3 has 13 residues. Germline-derived CDR1 and CDR2 are SEHNR and FQNEAQ (reference sequence). DNA for the CDR3: TGCGCCAGCAGCTTCGACAGGGACACTGAAGCTTTCTTT. It is translated as CASSFDRDTEAFF.

This clonotype was observed a handful of times. The rearrangement uses TRBV7-2 and TRBJ2-1; 11 nucleotides agree with TRBD2. Germline V gives CDR1 SGHTA, CDR2 FQGNSA. The CDR3 length is 15 residues. With 2 bases clipped from V and 6 bases from J, the junction kept 3 bases outside the gene matches. The CDR3 sequence: CASSLTSGSFNEQFF. In DNA, the CDR3 is TGTGCCAGCAGCTTAACTAGCGGGAGTTTCAATGAGCAGTTCTTC. The variable domain in full, completed from reference TRBV7-2 and TRBJ2-1, reads GAGVSQSPSNKVTEKGKDVELRCDPISGHTALYWYRQSLGQGLEFLIYFQGNSAPDKSGLPSDRFSAERTGGSVSTLTIQRTQQEDSAVYLCASSLTSGSFNEQFFGPGTRLTVL.

This clonotype was observed a few times. The CDR3 protein is CSARTGDNEKLFF. As DNA, the CDR3 is TGCAGCGCCAGGACAGGGGATAATGAAAAACTGTTTTTT. The V gene is TRBV29-1, the J gene TRBJ1-4; 9 bases are a match to TRBD1. The V segment lost 7 bases and the J segment 4 bases; nucleotides outside the gene matches: 4. Per germline, CDR1 SQVTM and CDR2 ANQGSEA. CDR3 size: 13 residues.

Ten or more counts support this clonotype. CDR3 nucleotide sequence: TGTGCCAGCAGCTTAGTCAGGGGGAATGGCTACACCTTC. Amino acids: CASSLVRGNGYTF. The gene calls are TRBV7-2 and TRBJ1-2, with 7 bases matching TRBD1. V lost 1 base, J lost 6 bases, and 2 bases stayed unmatched. Germline V gene sequence: CDR1 SGHTA, CDR2 FQGNSA. The CDR3 has 13 amino acids.

This clonotype showed up just a few times. The J gene is TRBJ1-5, the V gene TRBV7-9; 7 positions match TRBD1. Trimming cost V 1 base and J 4 bases; bases outside gene matches: 10. The germline gives CDR1 SEHNR, CDR2 FQNEAQ (reference sequence). This CDR3 is built from 17 residues. The CDR3 here is CASSLDSGQPGNQPQHF. The DNA for the CDR3 is TGTGCCAGCAGCTTAGATTCGGGACAGCCCGGTAATCAGCCCCAGCATTTT.

The chain uses TRBV7-2 and TRBJ2-7, with D possibly TRBD2 on 5 matching bases. Germline lookup yields CDR1 SGHTA and CDR2 FQGNSA. This CDR3 has 9 residues. The CDR3 bases are TGTAGAGGGTCTTCTGAGCAGTACTTC. This gives the protein CRGSSEQYF.

This chain uses TRBV2 with TRBJ2-5; D unresolved. This CDR3 spans 14 amino acids. Trimming stripped 2 bases from V and 5 bases from J, with 12 bases between. Germline V gives CDR1 SNHLY, CDR2 FYNNEI. CDR3 bases: TGTGCCAGCAGTGAACGGGCCCACTCGGAGACCCAGTACTTC. Translating gives CASSERAHSETQYF.

This clonotype appeared a few times. V and J are TRBV11-3 and TRBJ1-1; tentatively, D is TRBD1 (5 bases). From germline, CDR1 is SGHNT and CDR2 YENEEA. The CDR3 loop spans 15 amino acids. V shed 4 bases and J shed 1 base, with 13 bases lying between them. DNA for the CDR3: TGTGCCAGCAGCTGGTCCGGGACGGAGAACACTGAAGCTTTCTTT. This sequence encodes CASSWSGTENTEAFF. The full variable domain, completed using reference TRBV11-3 and TRBJ1-1, is EAGVVQSPRYKIIEKKQPVAFWCNPISGHNTLYWYLQNLGQGPELLIRYENEEAVDDSQLPKDRFSAERLKGVDSTLKIQPAELGDSAVYLCASSWSGTENTEAFFGQGTRLTVV.

The chain couples TRBV21-1 to TRBJ2-2; TRBD1, the table's D call, lacks a check against the DNA. TRBV21-1 is flagged as a pseudogene. The CDR3 consists of 18 residues. The CDR3 here is CASSNQGTLERYTGELFF. The CDR3 bases are TGTGCCAGCAGCAACCAGGGGACCTTAGAACGTTACACCGGGGAGCTGTTTTTT.

This clonotype was counted between two and nine times. The rearrangement uses TRBV11-2 and TRBJ1-2; D is uncertain. The CDR3 contains 11 residues. The germline V gene has CDR1 SGHAT and CDR2 FQNNGV. The V gene lost 10 bases and the J gene lost 6 bases, with 12 bases spanning the gap. The CDR3 here is CAIPRVDGYTF. In DNA form, the CDR3 reads TGTGCCATCCCCCGGGTGGATGGCTACACCTTC.

This clonotype was detected only once. The V call is TRBV4-1, the J call TRBJ2-7; D gene ambiguous. The CDR3 loop spans 13 amino acids. V gave up 0 bases and J gave up 6 bases, with 9 bases separating them. In germline, CDR1 is MGHRA, CDR2 YSYEKL. DNA of the CDR3: TGCGCCAGCAGCCAAGATAAAGGGTCCGAGCAGTACTTC. Translated, it gives CASSQDKGSEQYF.

As DNA, the CDR3 is TGTGCCAGCAGTCCGGGACTAGCGGGAGTGTTCCACGAGCAGTACTTC. Its protein product is CASSPGLAGVFHEQYF. This sequence joins TRBV12-3 or TRBV12-4 and TRBJ2-7; 14 bases match TRBD2. The CDR3 is 16 residues long. V lost 5 bases, J lost 5 bases, and 8 bases stayed unmatched.

The CDR3 bases are TGCAGTGCTTATAGCGGGAGTGGGAGCGATGAGCAGTTCTTC. This translates into CSAYSGSGSDEQFF. This sequence joins TRBV20-1 and TRBJ2-1; 9 bases are a match to TRBD2. With 5 bases clipped from V and 8 bases from J, the junction kept 10 bases outside the gene matches. Germline V gene data show CDR1 as DFQATT and CDR2 as SNEGSKA (reference sequence). This CDR3 spans 14 amino acids.

This chain joins TRBV12-3 or TRBV12-4 and TRBJ2-7, with D possibly being TRBD1 (6 bases). The CDR3 runs to 14 residues. V was shortened by 6 bases and J by 0 bases, with 12 bases between the two germline ends. CDR3 protein: CASSPDSPSYEQYF. The CDR3 nucleotides read TGTGCCAGCAGCCCGGACAGCCCCTCCTACGAGCAGTACTTC.

CDR3: CASSLGSSGKETQYF. In DNA form, the CDR3 reads TGTGCCAGCAGCTTAGGATCTAGCGGGAAAGAGACCCAGTACTTC. The J gene is TRBJ2-5, the V gene TRBV7-2; TRBD2 matches 9 bases. The germline V gene encodes CDR1 SGHTA and CDR2 FQGNSA. CDR3 size: 15 residues. Unmatched junction bases numbered 3, after V lost 1 base and J lost 3 bases.

The rearrangement uses TRBV7-9 and TRBJ2-3; D is unresolved. V was trimmed by 4 bases and J by 1 base, leaving 12 bases between them. The CDR3 loop spans 15 amino acids. Per germline, CDR1 SEHNR and CDR2 FQNEAQ (reference sequence). The CDR3 coding sequence is TGTGCCAGCAGCTCCCCCGCGGACCGCACAGATACGCAGTATTTT. Encoded protein: CASSSPADRTDTQYF.

In its sample, this clonotype was seen a few times. The J gene is TRBJ2-7, the V gene TRBV15; D gene ambiguous. The germline gives CDR1 LNHNV, CDR2 YYDKDF (reference sequence). CDR3 size: 15 residues. Trimming stripped 0 bases from V and 6 bases from J, with 15 bases between. CDR3 region: CATSRDEALTSEQYF. The CDR3 DNA follows: TGTGCCACCAGCAGAGACGAGGCACTAACTTCCGAGCAGTACTTC. The full variable domain, completed using reference TRBV15 and TRBJ2-7, is DAMVIQNPRYQVTQFGKPVTLSCSQTLNHNVMYWYQQKSSQAPKLLFHYYDKDFNNEADTPDNFQSRRPNTSFCFLDIRSPGLGDTAMYLCATSRDEALTSEQYFGPGTRLTVT.

This clonotype was counted a single time. The gene calls are TRBV18 and TRBJ2-1; a possible D gene is TRBD2 (7 bases). This CDR3 has 18 residues. The germline V gene has CDR1 KGHSH and CDR2 LQKENI. V lost 6 bases and J lost 0, with 21 bases in between. The CDR3 DNA follows: TGTGCCAGCTCTCTCCGGGGGGCAGGGATGAGCTCCTACAATGAGCAGTTCTTC. Translated, it gives CASSLRGAGMSSYNEQFF.

The chain has TRBV27 and TRBJ2-7, with TRBD1 identical over 7 bases. The germline gives CDR1 MNHEY, CDR2 SMNVEV (reference sequence). The CDR3 contains 14 residues. Trimming removed 7 bases from V and 1 base from J; junction bases left unmatched: 7. Written as DNA, the CDR3 is TGTGCCAGCAACCCGACAGGGCCTTCCTACGAGCAGTACTTC. Protein: CASNPTGPSYEQYF.

This rearrangement joins TRBV6-2 or TRBV6-3 to TRBJ1-5; D remains unclear. Deletions cut 5 bases from V and 9 bases from J, with 11 bases between. The CDR3 totals 12 residues. The germline gives CDR1 MNHEY, CDR2 SVGEGT. CDR3 sequence: CASSDPRGPQHF. In DNA, the CDR3 is TGTGCCAGCAGTGACCCCCGGGGGCCCCAGCATTTT.

This clonotype was seen only once. The chain has TRBV12-3 or TRBV12-4 and TRBJ1-1; perhaps TRBD1 as D (5 bases). The CDR3 sequence is 14 residues long. With 3 bases removed from V and 4 bases from J, the gap between germline ends came to 12 bases. As DNA, the CDR3 is TGTGCCAGCAGTTTTGTGGGGGTGGGCACTGAAGCTTTCTTT. Residues: CASSFVGVGTEAFF.

The chain joins TRBV2 to TRBJ1-2; TRBD1 is a possible D gene (5 bases). CDR1 is SNHLY, CDR2 FYNNEI, per germline. The ends were cut back, 6 bases at V and 5 bases at J, with 10 bases in the middle. This CDR3 is built from 12 residues. The CDR3 nucleotides read TGTGCCAGCAGAGTCGACAGTTATGGCTACACCTTC. Translation gives CASRVDSYGYTF. Variable domain in full (rest from reference TRBV2 and TRBJ1-2): EPEVTQTPSHQVTQMGQEVILRCVPISNHLYFYWYRQILGQKVEFLVSFYNNEISEKSEIFDDQFSVERPDGSNFTLKIRSTKLEDSAMYFCASRVDSYGYTFGSGTRLTVV.

The chain combines TRBV14 with TRBJ1-6, with D unresolved. From germline, CDR1 is SGHDN and CDR2 FVKESK. The V and J ends lost 1 base and 7 bases respectively, with 11 bases between them. The CDR3 totals 15 residues. DNA for the CDR3: TGTGCCAGCAGCCAAGTGATTGGGGTCAATTCACCCCTCCACTTT. Protein: CASSQVIGVNSPLHF. Together with reference TRBV14 and TRBJ1-6, the CDR3 gives the full variable domain: EAGVTQFPSHSVIEKGQTVTLRCDPISGHDNLYWYRRVMGKEIKFLLHFVKESKQDESGMPNNRFLAERTGGTYSTLKVQPAELEDSGVYFCASSQVIGVNSPLHFGNGTRLTVT.

This sequence joins TRBV12-3 or TRBV12-4 and TRBJ1-2; TRBD1 aligns across 9 bases. CDR3 size: 13 residues. Unmatched junction bases numbered 5, after V lost 5 bases and J lost 7 bases. This chain's CDR3 is CASSPGTGSGYTF. Written as DNA, the CDR3 is TGTGCCAGCAGTCCCGGGACAGGGTCTGGCTACACCTTC.